Below, 8 T cell receptor beta chains from the same sample are listed, as sequenced in a study of regulatory dendritic cells for organ transplantation. Clones were sequenced by immunoSEQ multiplex PCR, and TCRdb holds only the in-frame ones, with some missing. The sample has under 30,000 clones; around 79% are singletons. The specimen was memory CD4+ T cells from blood. The subset denotes: CD45RO+ memory T cells. The receptors originated from a human donor in good health.

Points on this clone: Mismatch with germline at one junction end may stem from a read error. The chain carries TRBV13 and TRBJ2-5, with D maybe TRBD2 (7 bases). The CDR3 runs to 14 residues. Germline V CDR1 and CDR2: PRHDT, FYEKMQ (reference sequence). The CDR3 DNA sequence: TGTGCCAGCAGCTTGAGGGGGGGCGGAGAGACCCAATACTTC. Protein product: CASSLRGGGETQYF.

This chain uses TRBV7-2 with TRBJ2-2; TRBD2 agrees at 14 bases. Germline V lookup: CDR1 SGHTA, CDR2 FQGNSA. J lost 4 bases, V lost 5 bases, and 9 bases had no gene match. This CDR3 has 18 residues. For the CDR3, the DNA is TGTGCCAGCAGCCACCAAGGACTAGCGGGGGGCGTCACCGGGGAGCTGTTTTTT. Its protein is CASSHQGLAGGVTGELFF.

The chain carries TRBV13 and TRBJ2-1; D tentatively reads TRBD1 or TRBD2 (5 bases each). The CDR3 length is 15 residues. Germline values: CDR1 PRHDT, CDR2 FYEKMQ (reference sequence). V dropped 4 bases and J dropped 6 bases, with 16 bases sitting between them. Here the CDR3 reads CASSWDAVGSNEQFF. CDR3 bases: TGTGCCAGCAGCTGGGACGCCGTTGGCTCCAATGAGCAGTTCTTC.

The rearrangement links TRBV11-2 to TRBJ2-5; 11 nucleotides match TRBD2. Germline V gives CDR1 SGHAT, CDR2 FQNNGV. V gave up 2 bases and J gave up 7 bases; unmatched junction bases: 9. The CDR3 is 16 amino acids. CDR3 in DNA: TGTGCCAGCAGCTTAACTAGCGGGAGCGTTCGTCGGACCCAGTACTTC. Translating it yields CASSLTSGSVRRTQYF.

V gene TRBV6-1 combines with J gene TRBJ2-6; D call uncertain. The CDR3 sequence is 17 residues long. Germline V gene data show CDR1 as MNHNS and CDR2 as SASEGT. The V end lost 1 base, the J end lost 2 bases, and 12 bases lay between the germline ends. The CDR3 loop is CASSEVAVRTGANVLTF. The CDR3 DNA is TGTGCCAGCAGTGAAGTGGCAGTACGCACTGGGGCCAACGTCCTGACTTTC.

The chain recombines TRBV30 with TRBJ1-5; D ambiguous. CDR3 size: 13 residues. CDR1 and CDR2 from the germline V gene are GTSNPN and SVGIG (reference sequence). The V gene lost 5 bases and the J gene lost 0 bases, with 8 bases spanning the gap. The CDR3 loop reads CAWGSASNQPQHF. The CDR3 nucleotides are TGTGCCTGGGGGTCGGCTAGCAATCAGCCCCAGCATTTT.

V gene TRBV5-1 combines with J gene TRBJ1-1; perhaps TRBD1 as D (6 bases). V lost 1 base and J 3 bases, leaving 13 bases between the germline ends. The CDR3 has 15 residues. Germline V lookup: CDR1 SGHRS, CDR2 YFSETQ. The CDR3 coding sequence is TGCGCCAGCAGCTTGACGGGGGCGAGGGACACTGAAGCTTTCTTT. It specifies CASSLTGARDTEAFF.

The V gene is TRBV28, the J gene TRBJ2-7; D might be TRBD1 or TRBD2, each matching 5 bases. The CDR3 extends over 13 amino acids. Germline V gene lookup returns CDR1 MDHEN and CDR2 SYDVKM. V dropped 6 bases and J dropped 5 bases, with 14 bases sitting between them. The CDR3 loop reads CASRVPGTHEQYF. The CDR3 DNA reads TGTGCCAGCAGGGTCCCGGGGACCCACGAGCAGTACTTC.